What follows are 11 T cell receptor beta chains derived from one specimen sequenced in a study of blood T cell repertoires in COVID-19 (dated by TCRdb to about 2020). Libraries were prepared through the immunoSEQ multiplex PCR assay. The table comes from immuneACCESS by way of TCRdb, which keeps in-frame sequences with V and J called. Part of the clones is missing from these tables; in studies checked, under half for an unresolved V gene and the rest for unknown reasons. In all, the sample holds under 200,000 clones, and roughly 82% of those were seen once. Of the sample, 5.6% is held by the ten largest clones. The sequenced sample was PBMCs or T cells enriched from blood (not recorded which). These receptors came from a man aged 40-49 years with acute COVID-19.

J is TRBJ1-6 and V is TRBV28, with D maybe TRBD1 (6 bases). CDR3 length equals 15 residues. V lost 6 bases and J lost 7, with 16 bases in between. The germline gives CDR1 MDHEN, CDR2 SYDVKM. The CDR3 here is CASSFRQVRNSPLHF. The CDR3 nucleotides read TGTGCCAGCAGCTTTAGACAGGTTCGGAATTCACCCCTCCACTTT.

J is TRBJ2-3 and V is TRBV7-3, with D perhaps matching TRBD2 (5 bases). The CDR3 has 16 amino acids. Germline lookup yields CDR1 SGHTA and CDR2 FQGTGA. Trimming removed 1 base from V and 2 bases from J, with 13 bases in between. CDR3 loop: CASSLMPRDYTDTQYF. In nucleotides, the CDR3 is TGTGCCAGCAGCTTAATGCCCCGGGATTACACAGATACGCAGTATTTT.

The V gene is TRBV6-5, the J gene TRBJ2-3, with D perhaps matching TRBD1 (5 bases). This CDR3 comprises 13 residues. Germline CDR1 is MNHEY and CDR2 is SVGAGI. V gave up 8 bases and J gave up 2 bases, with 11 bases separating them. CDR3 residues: CASGRRATDTQYF. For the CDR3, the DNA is TGTGCCAGCGGACGCAGGGCCACAGATACGCAGTATTTT.

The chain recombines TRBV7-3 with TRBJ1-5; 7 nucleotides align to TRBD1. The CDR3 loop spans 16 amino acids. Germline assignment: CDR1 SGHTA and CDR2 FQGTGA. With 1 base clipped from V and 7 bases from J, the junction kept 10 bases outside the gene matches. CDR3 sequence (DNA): TGTGCCAGCAGCTTAAAAAAAGGAGGGGGCCGGCAGCCCCAGCATTTT. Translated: CASSLKKGGGRQPQHF.

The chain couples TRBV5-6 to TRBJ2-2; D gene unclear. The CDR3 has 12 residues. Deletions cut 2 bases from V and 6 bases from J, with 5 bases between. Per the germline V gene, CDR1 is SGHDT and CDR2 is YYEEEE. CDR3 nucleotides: TGTGCCAGCAGCTTCAGGCCCGGGGAGCTGTTTTTT. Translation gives CASSFRPGELFF.

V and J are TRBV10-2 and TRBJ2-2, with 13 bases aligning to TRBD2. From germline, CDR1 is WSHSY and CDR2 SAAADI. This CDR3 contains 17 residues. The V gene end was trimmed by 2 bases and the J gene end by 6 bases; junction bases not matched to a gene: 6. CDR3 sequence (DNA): TGCGCCAGCAGTGAGACTAGCGGGAGGGGTCCAGCCGGGGAGCTGTTTTTT. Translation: CASSETSGRGPAGELFF.

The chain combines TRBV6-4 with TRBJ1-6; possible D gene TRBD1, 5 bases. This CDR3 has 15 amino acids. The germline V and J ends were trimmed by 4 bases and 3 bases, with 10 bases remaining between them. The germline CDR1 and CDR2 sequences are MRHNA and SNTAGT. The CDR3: CASSAQGGYNSPLHF. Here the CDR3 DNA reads TGTGCCAGCAGTGCCCAGGGAGGCTATAATTCACCCCTCCACTTT.

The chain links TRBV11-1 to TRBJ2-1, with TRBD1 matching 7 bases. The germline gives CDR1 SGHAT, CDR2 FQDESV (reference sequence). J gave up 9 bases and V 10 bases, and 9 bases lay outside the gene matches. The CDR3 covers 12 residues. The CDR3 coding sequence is TGTGCCATTTCAGGGGGTCGGGGTGAGCAGTTCTTC. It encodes CAISGGRGEQFF.

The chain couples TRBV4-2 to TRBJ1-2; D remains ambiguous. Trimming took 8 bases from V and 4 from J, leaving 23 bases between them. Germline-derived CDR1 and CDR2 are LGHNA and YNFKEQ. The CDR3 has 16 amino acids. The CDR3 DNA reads TGTGCCAGCCACCGGGAACCCGATACCGGTAGCTATGGCTACACCTTC. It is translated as CASHREPDTGSYGYTF.

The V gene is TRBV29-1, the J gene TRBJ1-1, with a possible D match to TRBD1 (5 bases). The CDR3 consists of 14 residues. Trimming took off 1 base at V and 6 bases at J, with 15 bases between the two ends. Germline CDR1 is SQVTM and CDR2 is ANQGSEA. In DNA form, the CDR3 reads TGCAGCGTTGAAGGTCCCGGGGGAAAGGCTGAAGCTTTCTTT. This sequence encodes CSVEGPGGKAEAFF. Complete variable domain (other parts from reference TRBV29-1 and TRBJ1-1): SAVISQKPSRDICQRGTSLTIQCQVDSQVTMMFWYRQQPGQSLTLIATANQGSEATYESGFVIDKFPISRPNLTFSTLTVSNMSPEDSSIYLCSVEGPGGKAEAFFGQGTRLTVV.

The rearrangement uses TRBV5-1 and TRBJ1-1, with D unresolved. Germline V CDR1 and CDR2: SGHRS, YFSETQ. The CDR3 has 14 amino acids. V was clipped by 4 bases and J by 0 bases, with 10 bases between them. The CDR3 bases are TGCGCCAGCAGCCCCTCCAGATTGAACACTGAAGCTTTCTTT. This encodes CASSPSRLNTEAFF. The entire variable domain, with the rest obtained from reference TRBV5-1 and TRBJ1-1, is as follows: KAGVTQTPRYLIKTRGQQVTLSCSPISGHRSVSWYQQTPGQGLQFLFEYFSETQRNKGNFPGRFSGRQFSNSRSEMNVSTLELGDSALYLCASSPSRLNTEAFFGQGTRLTVV.